This TCR beta chain was retrieved from a study of blood T cell repertoires in COVID-19. Measured with immunoSEQ multiplex PCR; TCRdb has only the in-frame clones, and not every one. This table holds about 300,000 clones, roughly 86% found once. The ends were cut back, 5 bases at V and 4 bases at J, with 12 bases in the middle. CDR1 is PRHDT, CDR2 FYEKMQ, per germline (reference sequence). This CDR3 is built from 14 residues. The sample was peripheral blood. This receptor was identified in a woman aged 30 to 39 with COVID-19, enrolled during active disease. The chain couples TRBV13 to TRBJ1-3; D remains ambiguous. The DNA for the CDR3 is TGTGCCAGCAGCCCTTTGGAGGGAGGAAACACCATATATTTT. Amino acid sequence: CASSPLEGGNTIYF.